This T cell receptor beta chain was documented in a study of blood T cell repertoires in COVID-19 (dated by TCRdb to between 2020 and 2021). About the study as a whole: Samples covering the acute and convalescent phases of COVID-19 were provided by collaborators in the United States, Italy and Spain. Where HLA class I and class II types were available, the types were taken from metadata supplied by the sample provider, not from assay-based typing. The repertoires were released in a freely available public database meant as a resource for research on the immune response to SARS-CoV-2. The material from the prospective study consisted of cDNA or gDNA derived from T cells, B-cell-depleted T cells, or PBMCs. Samples were obtained from the ongoing ImmuneRACE study (first 160 participants) and from over 1,000 subjects provided by 6 global collaborators. Deeply sampled blood TCRbeta repertoires from subjects exposed to, actively infected with, or recovered from COVID-19 were included in the dataset. A de-identified subject ID, COVID-19 status, age in years and sex were almost always included in the sample metadata. The study at large found these results: How much clinical and demographic metadata was included differed by source and by participant, and the metadata was provided uncurated.

Participants in the prospective study were aged roughly 18 to 100 years, lived in some 24 United States geographic areas, and enrolled through a virtual design. Cohort assignment in the prospective study relied on participant-reported clinical history from a screening survey and a study questionnaire. In the prospective study, mobile phlebotomists collected whole blood, serum and a nasopharyngeal or oropharyngeal swab from each participant. Prospective study participants could optionally give additional blood draws and questionnaires over an approximately 2-month period. Before DNA extraction, blood samples from the prospective study were shipped at room temperature or frozen. Points on this clone: Its binding antigen is unknown. Base-call qualities are not available, and no considerably larger clone is one nucleotide away.

The immunoSEQ Assay, a bias-controlled multiplex PCR, was used to amplify TCRbeta CDR3 regions from genomic DNA. The source study handled its data this way. Nucleated cell counts per sample were estimated from amplification of reference gene primers within the assay. To quantify the absolute abundance of each unique TCRbeta CDR3 rearrangement, sequence reads were collapsed and filtered. For each sample, productive Simpson clonality was calculated as the square root of Simpson's diversity index over productive rearrangements. Imported from immuneACCESS, the table was reduced by TCRdb to in-frame sequences with V and J called. These copies leave out some clones; in studies compared against another copy, an unresolved V gene accounts for under half, and the cause of the remainder is not known. The V and J calls and clone size are taken from that table; D and trimming were inferred from the DNA. The sample table holds approximately 210,000 clones, of which about 86% were seen once. The ten largest make up around 9.3% of the sample.

The TCR originated in a woman aged 50 to 65 with acute COVID-19. Sequenced sample: PBMCs or T cells enriched from blood (not recorded which).

CDR3 protein: CASSELALAINEQFF. The base sequence is TGTGCCAGCAGTGAATTGGCACTAGCGATTAATGAGCAGTTCTTC. This sequence uses TRBV2 and TRBJ2-1; the central 7 bases match TRBD2. CDR1 SNHLY and CDR2 FYNNEI are derived from the germline V gene. Germline trimming amounts to 2 bases on V and 7 bases on J, with 8 as the count of junction bases outside the gene matches. The CDR3 runs 15 residues from the cysteine to the phenylalanine. The only DNA kept is the CDR3, 45 bases in frame from the first base.